The 20 T cell receptor beta chains below all came from one sample that was sequenced in a study of control samples from healthy donors and cancer patients. Sequencing was performed with immunoSEQ multiplex PCR; in TCRdb, only in-frame clones are kept and a portion is missing. The sample lists about 160,000 clones, less than 95% seen once, with roughly 15% in the top ten. Material for sequencing was PBMCs. The receptors were gathered from a man aged 60-69 years with colorectal cancer.

This rearrangement joins TRBV7-2 to TRBJ2-3, with D uncertain. The CDR3 runs to 13 residues. The germline V and J ends were trimmed by 3 bases and 1 base, with 5 bases remaining between them. Per the germline V gene, CDR1 is SGHTA and CDR2 is FQGNSA. The CDR3: CASSLQGTDTQYF. The CDR3 nucleotides read TGTGCCAGCAGCTTGCAAGGCACAGATACGCAGTATTTT. The whole variable domain, remainder taken from reference TRBV7-2 and TRBJ2-3, is GAGVSQSPSNKVTEKGKDVELRCDPISGHTALYWYRQSLGQGLEFLIYFQGNSAPDKSGLPSDRFSAERTGGSVSTLTIQRTQQEDSAVYLCASSLQGTDTQYFGPGTRLTVL.

This chain uses TRBV27 with TRBJ1-6; TRBD1 agrees at 8 bases. The ends lost 5 bases at V and 9 bases at J; junction bases unmatched: 12. The CDR3 has 16 amino acids. Germline values: CDR1 MNHEY, CDR2 SMNVEV (reference sequence). The CDR3 reads CASSLRTGTGSSPLHF. CDR3 bases: TGTGCCAGCAGTCTCCGGACAGGGACTGGCAGTTCACCCCTCCACTTT.

This clone was detected a few times. V is TRBV19 and J is TRBJ1-1; TRBD1 aligns across 7 bases. This CDR3 is 15 amino acids long. V shed 7 bases and J 0 bases; nucleotides not matched to a gene: 8. Germline V gives CDR1 LNHDA, CDR2 SQIVND (reference sequence). The CDR3 is CASTPGDSLNTEAFF. In DNA form, the CDR3 reads TGTGCCAGTACCCCGGGGGACAGTCTGAACACTGAAGCTTTCTTT.

The chain couples TRBV6-5 to TRBJ2-1; TRBD1 aligns across 7 bases. The CDR3 runs to 13 residues. The ends lost 2 bases at V and 7 bases at J; junction bases unmatched: 2. Germline V CDR1 and CDR2: MNHEY, SVGAGI. In DNA form, the CDR3 reads TGTGCCAGCAGTTACCTACAGGGGAATGAGCAGTTCTTC. Protein: CASSYLQGNEQFF.

The chain recombines TRBV10-3 with TRBJ1-3, with a possible D match to TRBD1 (6 bases). Germline lookup yields CDR1 ENHRY and CDR2 SYGVKD. The CDR3 has 13 residues. Trimming removed 11 bases at V and 0 bases at J, with 11 bases between. The CDR3 nucleotides are TGTGCCTCACGGGACATCTCTGGAAACACCATATATTTT. This codes for CASRDISGNTIYF.

This clone was picked up a small number of times. V and J are TRBV7-9 and TRBJ2-3, with D hard to call. Germline assignment: CDR1 SEHNR and CDR2 FQNEAQ (reference sequence). The CDR3 loop spans 12 amino acids. Trimming cost V 2 bases and J 3 bases, with 3 bases left between them. The CDR3 DNA is TGTGCCAGCAGCTTACGGACAGATACGCAGTATTTT. Its translation: CASSLRTDTQYF.

V usage is TRBV18 and J usage is TRBJ1-1, with 8 bases fitting TRBD1. V was clipped by 3 bases and J by 0 bases; unmatched bases: 9. This CDR3 contains 17 residues. Germline lookup yields CDR1 KGHSH and CDR2 LQKENI. CDR3 in DNA: TGTGCCAGCTCACCCCGGGACAGGACGCCCATGAACACTGAAGCTTTCTTT. As protein: CASSPRDRTPMNTEAFF.

The chain carries TRBV7-2 and TRBJ1-5; D unclear. Trimming pared 3 bases from V and 3 bases from J, leaving 6 bases between. CDR1 and CDR2 from the germline V gene are SGHTA and FQGNSA. The CDR3 is made up of 13 amino acids. CDR3 DNA: TGTGCCAGCAGCTTGGGCAACAATCAGCCCCAGCATTTT. This translates into CASSLGNNQPQHF.

The chain carries TRBV7-9 and TRBJ2-5, with a tentative D call TRBD1 (6 bases). This CDR3 contains 12 residues. The V end was cut by 1 base, the J end by 13 bases, with 13 bases between. From germline, CDR1 is SEHNR and CDR2 FQNEAQ (reference sequence). The CDR3 DNA is TGTGCCAGCAGCTTAGTCAGGGGCCAGGTGTACTTC. It is translated as CASSLVRGQVYF.

This sequence joins TRBV30 and TRBJ2-3; 8 positions match TRBD2. V lost 7 bases, J lost 6 bases, and 6 bases stayed unmatched. CDR1 is GTSNPN, CDR2 SVGIG, per germline (reference sequence). The length of the CDR3 is 12 residues. The CDR3 loop is CALHRGGDTQYF. In nucleotides, the CDR3 is TGTGCCTTACACCGGGGGGGGGATACGCAGTATTTT.

The rearrangement uses TRBV12-3 or TRBV12-4 and TRBJ2-7, with no clear D. V was shortened by 1 base and J by 7 bases, with 5 bases between the two germline ends. The CDR3 runs 11 residues. The CDR3 loop is CASSLVEEQYF. In nucleotides, the CDR3 is TGTGCCAGCAGTTTAGTCGAGGAGCAGTACTTC.

The CDR3 DNA reads TGTGCCAGCAGCCAAGATGTTACTAACAACCTAAGCAATCAGCCCCAGCATTTT. Its translation is CASSQDVTNNLSNQPQHF. This chain links TRBV4-2 with TRBJ1-5, with unresolved D. Germline CDR1 LGHNA, CDR2 YNFKEQ. V lost 0 bases, J lost 1 base, and 16 bases lay in between. The CDR3 is 18 residues long.

This clone was detected only a few times. This chain links TRBV19 with TRBJ1-5, with TRBD1 identical over 10 bases. The CDR3 contains 13 residues. Per germline, CDR1 LNHDA and CDR2 SQIVND (reference sequence). V gave up 10 bases and J gave up 6 bases; unmatched junction bases: 6. This CDR3 is CATTTGGFQPQHF. CDR3 nucleotides: TGTGCCACCACGACAGGGGGCTTTCAGCCCCAGCATTTT.

The chain recombines TRBV13 with TRBJ1-1, with a possible D match to TRBD1 (6 bases). The V gene lost 5 bases and the J gene lost 2 bases, with 12 bases spanning the gap. The CDR3 consists of 14 residues. Per germline, CDR1 PRHDT and CDR2 FYEKMQ (reference sequence). DNA of the CDR3: TGTGCCAGCAGCCGCAGGGGAATCAACACTGAAGCTTTCTTT. This encodes CASSRRGINTEAFF.

This clone was detected only once. The chain couples TRBV6-2 or TRBV6-3 to TRBJ2-5; TRBD2 agrees at 12 bases. The CDR3 is made up of 15 amino acids. CDR1 is MNHEY and CDR2 is SVGEGT in the germline V gene. V shed 6 bases, J shed 2 bases, and the junction held 4 bases outside the gene matches. CDR3 sequence: CASSLLAGGQETQYF. The CDR3, as DNA: TGTGCCAGCAGCTTACTAGCGGGGGGACAAGAGACCCAGTACTTC.

As to this clone: A much larger clone lies a single base off, so this may be a read error. The CDR3 here is CASSLRTGGDYGYTF. The CDR3 DNA sequence: TGTGCCAGCAGCCTAAGGACAGGGGGCGACTATGGCTACACCTTC. The chain has TRBV4-2 and TRBJ1-2; 11 nucleotides agree with TRBD1. The CDR3 contains 15 residues. Trimming took 4 bases from V and 3 from J; bases not matched to a gene: 4. Germline V CDR1 and CDR2: LGHNA, YNFKEQ.

The rearrangement uses TRBV29-1 and TRBJ2-7; 9 bases map to TRBD1. The germline CDR1 and CDR2 sequences are SQVTM and ANQGSEA. Trimming removed 6 bases from V and 6 bases from J; junction bases left unmatched: 12. This CDR3 spans 14 amino acids. The CDR3 protein is CSVRKGTGSSEQYF. The CDR3 DNA is TGCAGCGTAAGGAAGGGGACAGGGTCATCCGAGCAGTACTTC.

V is TRBV3-1 (or the pseudogene TRBV3-2) and J is TRBJ1-4; possibly TRBD1 for D (5 bases). The length of the CDR3 is 14 residues. Germline loops: CDR1 LGHDT, CDR2 YNNKEL (reference sequence). V was cut by 4 bases and J by 3 bases, with 9 bases left in between. The CDR3 DNA sequence: TGTGCCAGCAGCCCAGGGTATCCTAATGAAAAACTGTTTTTT. This codes for CASSPGYPNEKLFF.

V gene TRBV7-9 combines with J gene TRBJ1-1; D call uncertain. Germline V gene sequence: CDR1 SEHNR, CDR2 FQNEAQ (reference sequence). The CDR3 sequence is 14 residues long. Deletions cut 5 bases from V and 0 bases from J, with 10 bases between. The CDR3 region has the DNA TGTGCCAGCAGCCCCCATAGCATGAACACTGAAGCTTTCTTT. Its protein is CASSPHSMNTEAFF.

The V and J genes are TRBV19 and TRBJ2-7; D may be TRBD2 (7 bases). CDR1 is LNHDA, CDR2 SQIVND, per germline (reference sequence). There are 16 residues in the CDR3. Trimming removed 4 bases at V and 2 bases at J, with 18 bases between. Here the CDR3 reads CASSTPEGGRTYEQYF. The CDR3 nucleotides are TGTGCCAGTAGTACTCCCGAGGGGGGGCGGACCTACGAGCAGTACTTC.